A selection of T cell receptor beta chains follows, all from one sample in a study of OX40 agonist ivuxolimab in advanced cancers. Repertoires were generated with immunoSEQ multiplex PCR, while TCRdb's copy carries only in-frame clones and drops some. Of more than 30,000 clones in the sample, approximately 90% are singletons; the top ten hold 0.9% to 0.95%. The sample in question was CD4+ or CD8+ T cells sorted from blood, obtained in a trial of the OX40 agonist ivuxolimab. All receptors derive from an adult with an advanced solid tumor such as melanoma, head and neck, liver or kidney cancer. Each CDR3 is given with its conserved first and last residue. A D gene is named only where the DNA matches it firmly. Size is omitted from some rows. Given values are once, few, many or a class for expanded clones.

j_gene,v_gene,abundance,len,d_gene,CDR3nt,CDR3aa
TRBJ1-4,TRBV9,-,17,TRBD1,TGTGCCAGCAGCGTAGGGGGGACAGGGGGCCCTAATGAAAAACTGTTTTTT,CASSVGGTGGPNEKLFF
TRBJ2-3,TRBV10-1,-,15,-,TGCGCCAGCAGTGAAGACGGGGAGAGCACAGATACGCAGTATTTT,CASSEDGESTDTQYF
TRBJ2-5,TRBV2,-,15,-,TGTGCCAGCAGGTCGGGAGCTCATTATTCGGAGACCCAGTACTTC,CASRSGAHYSETQYF
TRBJ2-1,TRBV6-1,once,11,TRBD1,TGTGCCAGCTACCGGGACAGGGGATCGTTCTTC,CASYRDRGSFF
TRBJ1-1,TRBV4-3,-,15,TRBD1,TGCGCCAGCAGCCGGGGAGACAGGGGGCTCACTGAAGCTTTCTTT,CASSRGDRGLTEAFF
TRBJ2-1,TRBV1,-,15,-,TGCACCAGCAGCCAAGGTCCGAGCTCCTACAATGAGCAGTTCTTC,CTSSQGPSSYNEQFF
TRBJ2-7,TRBV28,-,15,TRBD1,TGTGCCAGCAGTTTACCCGGGACAGGGGGCAACGAGCAGTACTTC,CASSLPGTGGNEQYF
TRBJ2-1,TRBV7-2,-,15,TRBD2,TGTGCCAGCTTCGGCGCGGGAGGTTATTACAATGAGCAGTTCTTC,CASFGAGGYYNEQFF
TRBJ1-6,TRBV10-2,-,14,TRBD1,TGCGCCAGCAACAACAGGGGCCTCAATTCACCCCTCCACTTT,CASNNRGLNSPLHF
TRBJ1-1,TRBV14,-,16,TRBD1,TGTGCCAGCAGCCCTTTCTGGACAGGGCCTAACACTGAAGCTTTCTTT,CASSPFWTGPNTEAFF
TRBJ1-2,TRBV6-6,-,16,-,TGTGCCAGCAGTTACAGCGGGCAGGGCGGTAGCTATGGCTACACCTTC,CASSYSGQGGSYGYTF
TRBJ1-1,TRBV5-6,once,13,-,TGTGCCAGCAGCCCCGGTTTGTTCACTGAAGCTTTCTTT,CASSPGLFTEAFF
TRBJ2-3,TRBV5-1,-,16,-,TGCGCCAGCAGCTTCTGGACTACATCTAGCACAGATACGCAGTATTTT,CASSFWTTSSTDTQYF
TRBJ1-1,TRBV10-3,-,13,-,TGTGCCATCAGTGGCCGGGGTAACACTGAAGCTTTCTTT,CAISGRGNTEAFF
TRBJ2-1,TRBV7-2,once,15,-,TGTGCCAGCAGCCCGCAGGGCGGGACGTACAATGAGCAGTTCTTC,CASSPQGGTYNEQFF
TRBJ1-2,TRBV2,-,14,-,TGTGCCAGCAATCCTAGGGGGGGGAACTATGGCTACACCTTC,CASNPRGGNYGYTF
TRBJ1-1,TRBV9,once,21,TRBD1,TGTGCCAGCAGCGTAGCTACAGGGGTAGCGTCCCACTGGGCCGGGGACACTGAAGCTTTCTTT,CASSVATGVASHWAGDTEAFF
TRBJ1-5,TRBV6-4,-,16,-,TGTGCCAGCAGTGACGTTGGTAAGGACAACAATCAGCCCCAGCATTTT,CASSDVGKDNNQPQHF
TRBJ2-7,TRBV5-1,-,14,TRBD1,TGCGCCAGTCTAGCCGGGACAGGGAACCACGAGCAGTACTTC,CASLAGTGNHEQYF
TRBJ1-2,TRBV27,-,13,-,TGTGCCAGCAGTCCACATGCTAACTATGGCTACACCTTC,CASSPHANYGYTF
TRBJ2-7,TRBV4-1,-,15,TRBD1,TGCGCCAGCAGCCAACAACAGGGGGAGGCCTACGAGCAGTACTTC,CASSQQQGEAYEQYF
TRBJ2-3,TRBV4-1,-,14,-,TGCGCCAGCAGCACCCGAGTCCAGACTGATACGCAGTATTTT,CASSTRVQTDTQYF
TRBJ2-2,TRBV5-4,few,15,TRBD1,TGTGCCAGCAGCAAGGGGGCAACGGACACCGGGGAGCTGTTTTTT,CASSKGATDTGELFF